The source of this TCR beta chain is a study of blood T cell repertoires in COVID-19. Whole-study context: Cohort 3 donors counted as recovered after two negative PCRs, clearance, or resolved symptoms.

Losses at the gene ends were 1 base for V and 8 bases for J; bases not matched to a gene: 3. CDR3 length: 14 residues. Germline V CDR1 and CDR2: LNHNV, YYDKDF (reference sequence). Clones were sequenced by immunoSEQ multiplex PCR, and TCRdb holds only the in-frame ones, with some missing. Of around 190,000 clones detected, roughly 86% appear once; the ten largest clones hold 20% to 25%. This TCR was recovered from a middle-aged woman in a cohort exposed to, infected with or recovered from COVID-19 (not recorded which). The chain joins TRBV15 to TRBJ1-4, with TRBD1 identical over 8 bases. The specimen was PBMCs or T cells enriched from blood (not recorded which). CDR3 region: CATSRGQGNEKLFF. Written as DNA, the CDR3 is TGTGCCACCAGCAGAGGACAGGGGAACGAAAAACTGTTTTTT.